The next 28 T cell receptor beta chains were all read from a single sample in a study of T cell repertoires in cytomegalovirus infection (dated by TCRdb to about 2019). These receptors' targets are unknown. Per the publication, the treatment or condition label means: in vitro stimulation with specific CMV peptide epitopes to enrich CMV-specific T cells. For sequencing, an Illumina HiSeq 1500 was employed. In TCRdb, the public reads were trimmed at Q25 with fastp and aligned with MiXCR, with productive beta chains retained. Merged by CDR3 protein, the rows form single entries marked with the most common genes and DNA. The sample yields about 310,000 distinct CDR3 sequences; approximately 25% were counted once. The ten biggest clones cover less than 15% of the sample. The starting material was cultured PBMCs, obtained from culture after CMV antigen stimulation. These receptors all stem from a human donor in good health (CMV status not recorded). Some clones in this sample may be carry-over from other donors' samples.

In this sample, this clonotype turned up many times. The V gene is TRBV7-2, the J gene TRBJ2-1, with a tentative D call TRBD2 (5 bases). This CDR3 region has 14 residues. Trimming left V 7 bases short and J 4 bases short, with 14 bases between. From germline, CDR1 is SGHTA and CDR2 FQGNSA. The CDR3 is CASNEGVGYNEQFF. The CDR3 DNA reads as TGTGCCAGCAATGAGGGAGTAGGATACAATGAGCAGTTCTTC.

About this clonotype itself: Germline and junction disagree at one end, which may indicate a read error. The genes are TRBV6-1 and TRBJ2-1; D possibly uses TRBD1 or TRBD2 (5 bases each). CDR3 length equals 14 residues. Looked up from germline, CDR1 is MNHNS and CDR2 is SASEGT. The CDR3 DNA follows: TGTGCCAGCAGTAAAGCGGTTCCAGGGAATGAGCAGTTCTTC. Translated: CASSKAVPGNEQFF.

The J gene is TRBJ2-7, the V gene TRBV12-3 or TRBV12-4; TRBD1 matches at 7 bases. CDR3 length equals 14 residues. V dropped 5 bases and J dropped 5; count of bases not matched to a gene: 9. In DNA, the CDR3 is TGTGCCAGCAGTACCTGGACAGGTAGCAACGAGCAGTACTTC. This gives the protein CASSTWTGSNEQYF.

The CDR3 region is CASSNNAIEYF. The CDR3 coding sequence is TGTGCCAGCAGTAATAACGCGATAGAGTATTTT. The V gene is TRBV6-2 or TRBV6-3, the J gene TRBJ2-3; D is unclear. The CDR3 is made up of 11 amino acids. The V end lost 5 bases, the J end lost 13 bases, and 13 bases lay between the germline ends. Per the germline V gene, CDR1 is MNHEY and CDR2 is SVGEGT.

This chain uses TRBV19 with TRBJ2-1; 10 bases fit TRBD2. The germline gives CDR1 LNHDA, CDR2 SQIVND (reference sequence). The CDR3 extends over 16 amino acids. The J segment lost 10 bases and the V segment lost 0 bases, leaving 9 bases of the junction unmatched. CDR3 bases: TGTGCCAGTAGTATAGACGGGGCTAGCGGGGGAAGGGAGCAGTTCTTC. This encodes CASSIDGASGGREQFF.

This clonotype appeared a few times. The genes are TRBV19 and TRBJ2-1; 11 bases align to TRBD2. The V and J ends lost 8 bases and 7 bases, in that order; junction bases with no gene match: 10. The CDR3 spans 15 residues. From germline, CDR1 is LNHDA and CDR2 SQIVND (reference sequence). CDR3 loop: CASHKGLAGGNEQFF. CDR3 nucleotide sequence: TGTGCCAGTCATAAGGGGCTAGCGGGAGGTAATGAGCAGTTCTTC.

In this sample, this clonotype turned up many times. The V call is TRBV7-6, the J call TRBJ1-4; D is uncertain. This CDR3 is 14 amino acids long. Per the germline V gene, CDR1 is SGHVS and CDR2 is FNYEAQ. V was shortened by 1 base and J by 8 bases, with 11 bases between the two germline ends. CDR3 region: CASSLDPRSEKLFF. The CDR3, as DNA: TGTGCCAGCAGCTTAGATCCCCGATCGGAAAAACTGTTTTTT.

In its sample, this clonotype was seen many times. V usage is TRBV28 and J usage is TRBJ2-3; the match to TRBD2 covers 10 bases. The V gene's germline CDR1 is MDHEN and CDR2 SYDVKM. The V segment lost 5 bases and the J segment 4 bases; nucleotides outside the gene matches: 9. The CDR3 totals 16 residues. This CDR3 reads CASSPLAGYGSDTQYF. In nucleotides, the CDR3 is TGTGCCAGCAGTCCACTAGCGGGATATGGTTCAGATACGCAGTATTTT.

V gene TRBV5-1 combines with J gene TRBJ1-1; TRBD1 matches 7 bases. Germline V gives CDR1 SGHRS, CDR2 YFSETQ. The CDR3 is made up of 14 amino acids. V lost 5 bases, J lost 6 bases, and 10 bases stayed unmatched. The CDR3 DNA is TGCGCCAGCAGTAATGTAGGGGGCAGCGCTGAAGCTTTCTTT. Translating gives CASSNVGGSAEAFF.

The genes are TRBV28 and TRBJ2-7; TRBD2 agrees at 8 bases. There are 12 residues in the CDR3. The junction had 2 bases not matched to a gene; V was cut back by 4 bases and J by 6 bases. The germline CDR1 and CDR2 sequences are MDHEN and SYDVKM. CDR3 in amino acids: CASSWGTSEQYF. The CDR3 coding sequence is TGTGCCAGCAGTTGGGGGACTAGCGAGCAGTACTTC.

The V call is TRBV5-1, the J call TRBJ2-1; D gene unclear. CDR1 is SGHRS and CDR2 is YFSETQ in the germline V gene. The CDR3 consists of 12 residues. Trimming removed 4 bases from V and 0 bases from J, with 2 bases in between. The CDR3 is CASSHSYNEQFF. CDR3 nucleotides: TGCGCCAGCAGCCACTCCTACAATGAGCAGTTCTTC.

The sample holds many counts of this clonotype. The genes are TRBV18 and TRBJ2-2; D is uncertain. The V and J ends lost 0 bases and 4 bases respectively, with 0 bases between them. The CDR3 has 12 residues. The germline CDR1 and CDR2 sequences are KGHSH and LQKENI. The CDR3 loop reads CASSPPTGELFF. For the CDR3, the DNA is TGTGCCAGCTCACCACCCACCGGGGAGCTGTTTTTT. The complete variable domain, with remaining parts taken from reference TRBV18 and TRBJ2-2, reads NAGVMQNPRHLVRRRGQEARLRCSPMKGHSHVYWYRQLPEEGLKFMVYLQKENIIDESGMPKERFSAEFPKEGPSILRIQQVVRGDSAAYFCASSPPTGELFFGEGSRLTVL.

This clonotype was counted at least ten times. The chain employs TRBV7-8 and TRBJ2-7; TRBD1 matches at 11 bases. The CDR3 is 15 amino acids. Germline V gene data show CDR1 as SGHVS and CDR2 as FQNEAQ. V was clipped by 4 bases and J by 4 bases; unmatched bases: 6. CDR3 sequence (DNA): TGTGCCAGCAGCTCCGGACAGGGGGCGTATTACGAGCAGTACTTC. It is translated as CASSSGQGAYYEQYF. Using reference TRBV7-8 and TRBJ2-7 for the parts outside the CDR3, the full variable domain is GAGVSQSPRYKVAKRGQDVALRCDPISGHVSLFWYQQALGQGPEFLTYFQNEAQLDKSGLPSDRFFAERPEGSVSTLKIQRTQQEDSAVYLCASSSGQGAYYEQYFGPGTRLTVT.

This clonotype was recorded once. V usage is TRBV5-8 and J usage is TRBJ1-1; TRBD1 agrees at 8 bases. The CDR3 covers 16 residues. With V trimmed by 0 bases and J by 7 bases, 11 bases remained unmatched. CDR1 and CDR2 (germline): SGHTS, YDEGEE. As DNA, the CDR3 is TGTGCCAGCAGCTTGGGAGCGACAGGGGTGTTCGATGAAGCTTTCTTT. Its protein product is CASSLGATGVFDEAFF.

V and J are TRBV9 and TRBJ2-1, with no clear D. The CDR3 is made up of 14 amino acids. From germline, CDR1 is SGDLS and CDR2 YYNGEE. V was shortened by 2 bases and J by 0 bases, with 6 bases between the two germline ends. The CDR3 reads CASSVRLSYNEQFF. The CDR3 nucleotides are TGTGCCAGCAGCGTCCGCCTCTCCTACAATGAGCAGTTCTTC.

This clonotype appeared a few times. The chain recombines TRBV25-1 with TRBJ2-7; D not certain. Germline V CDR1 and CDR2: MGHDK, SYGVNS. This CDR3 has 12 residues. V lost 8 bases and J lost 6, with 14 bases in between. CDR3 sequence (DNA): TGTGCCAGCTGGGGTCTCGCCGGCGAGCAGTACTTC. It is translated as CASWGLAGEQYF.

This clonotype has a count of ten or more. The rearrangement joins TRBV7-8 to TRBJ2-3; possibly TRBD2 for D (5 bases). Germline CDR1 and CDR2: SGHVS and FQNEAQ. The ends were cut back, 1 base at V and 0 bases at J, with 17 bases in the middle. The CDR3 has 18 amino acids. The CDR3 region has the DNA TGTGCCAGCAGCTTAGTGTTCGGCGGGTCCTCTAGCACAGATACGCAGTATTTT. As protein: CASSLVFGGSSSTDTQYF.

This clonotype was seen a few times. The chain has TRBV5-1 and TRBJ1-1, with D perhaps TRBD1 (5 bases). The CDR3 consists of 13 residues. The germline V gene encodes CDR1 SGHRS and CDR2 YFSETQ. Trimming removed 4 bases from V and 4 bases from J, with 11 bases in between. CDR3 region: CASSPVGVTEAFF. The CDR3 DNA reads as TGCGCCAGCAGCCCGGTGGGGGTCACTGAAGCTTTCTTT. Together with reference TRBV5-1 and TRBJ1-1, the CDR3 gives the full variable domain: KAGVTQTPRYLIKTRGQQVTLSCSPISGHRSVSWYQQTPGQGLQFLFEYFSETQRNKGNFPGRFSGRQFSNSRSEMNVSTLELGDSALYLCASSPVGVTEAFFGQGTRLTVV.

This clonotype has ten or more counts. This chain links TRBV7-6 with TRBJ1-3, with D possibly being TRBD1 (5 bases). Germline CDR1 is SGHVS and CDR2 is FNYEAQ. The CDR3 spans 19 residues. V lost 5 bases to trimming and J lost 0 bases, with 23 bases between them. The CDR3: CASSPRGSSGTSSGNTIYF. Written as DNA, the CDR3 is TGTGCCAGCAGCCCCCGTGGGTCTTCAGGGACGAGCTCTGGAAACACCATATATTTT.

The V call is TRBV28, the J call TRBJ2-4, with D perhaps assigned TRBD1 or TRBD2 (5 bases each). The CDR3 covers 14 residues. Trimming removed 7 bases from V and 2 bases from J, with 12 bases in between. Germline loops: CDR1 MDHEN, CDR2 SYDVKM. The CDR3 region has the DNA TGTGCCAGCAAGGGGCCGGGGACCAAAAACATTCAGTACTTC. Translating it yields CASKGPGTKNIQYF.

The chain recombines TRBV6-1 with TRBJ1-5; 9 nucleotides agree with TRBD1. Germline V gives CDR1 MNHNS, CDR2 SASEGT. Trimming took 8 bases from V and 0 from J; bases not matched to a gene: 5. This CDR3 has 15 residues. The CDR3 nucleotides read TGTGCCAGCGGACAGGGGCGATATAGCAATCAGCCCCAGCATTTT. It encodes CASGQGRYSNQPQHF.

The chain joins TRBV28 to TRBJ1-6; TRBD1 is a possible D gene (6 bases). The V gene lost 6 bases and the J gene lost 7 bases, with 22 bases spanning the gap. This CDR3 has 17 residues. Germline CDR1 reads MDHEN; CDR2 reads SYDVKM. The CDR3 DNA is TGTGCCAGCAGCCTTAACGGGGGGCTAGGTTTGAATTCACCCCTCCACTTT. Translated, it gives CASSLNGGLGLNSPLHF.

This clonotype was seen a handful of times. The chain uses TRBV7-2 and TRBJ1-3, with D unresolved. CDR1 and CDR2 (germline): SGHTA, FQGNSA. The V end was cut by 2 bases, the J end by 0 bases, with 11 bases between. This CDR3 is built from 16 residues. DNA of the CDR3: TGTGCCAGCAGCTTAATGGTTGCGTCCTCTGGAAACACCATATATTTT. Its protein product is CASSLMVASSGNTIYF. Full variable domain (remainder filled in from reference TRBV7-2 and TRBJ1-3): GAGVSQSPSNKVTEKGKDVELRCDPISGHTALYWYRQSLGQGLEFLIYFQGNSAPDKSGLPSDRFSAERTGGSVSTLTIQRTQQEDSAVYLCASSLMVASSGNTIYFGEGSWLTVV.

In this sample, this clonotype turned up a few times. The CDR3 loop reads CASRPQGYRGNQPQHF. CDR3 coding DNA: TGTGCCAGCAGACCACAGGGTTATAGAGGCAATCAGCCCCAGCATTTT. This chain connects TRBV28 to TRBJ1-5, with D perhaps matching TRBD1 (6 bases). The V end lost 6 bases, the J end lost 2 bases, and 17 bases lay between the germline ends. Germline lookup yields CDR1 MDHEN and CDR2 SYDVKM. There are 16 residues in the CDR3.

This clonotype has just a few counts. The chain carries TRBV11-2 and TRBJ2-7; D possibly corresponds to TRBD1 (5 bases). The germline V gene has CDR1 SGHAT and CDR2 FQNNGV. Trimming left V 0 bases short and J 0 bases short, with 12 bases between. This CDR3 contains 16 residues. Written as DNA, the CDR3 is TGTGCCAGCAGCTTAGAACAGGCCTTCGACTCCTACGAGCAGTACTTC. Translated: CASSLEQAFDSYEQYF.

This clonotype was counted a few times. The chain carries TRBV27 and TRBJ2-1; D remains ambiguous. The CDR3 is 15 amino acids. Germline V gene data show CDR1 as MNHEY and CDR2 as SMNVEV (reference sequence). V was cut by 4 bases and J by 1 base, with 11 bases left in between. This CDR3 reads CASSSPRLSYNEQFF. CDR3 bases: TGTGCCAGCAGTTCGCCGCGGTTGTCCTACAATGAGCAGTTCTTC.

The V gene is TRBV7-9, the J gene TRBJ2-5, with 11 bases that match TRBD1. Germline lookup yields CDR1 SEHNR and CDR2 FQNEAQ (reference sequence). Trimming took 5 bases from V and 5 from J; bases not matched to a gene: 10. CDR3 length: 16 residues. CDR3 sequence: CASSLRPGTGGETQYF. DNA of the CDR3: TGTGCCAGCAGCCTACGCCCCGGGACAGGGGGGGAGACCCAGTACTTC.

This clonotype was seen a few times. The genes are TRBV19 and TRBJ2-5; 8 nucleotides line up with TRBD1. Losses at the gene ends were 3 bases for V and 0 bases for J; bases not matched to a gene: 6. This CDR3 is built from 16 residues. Germline V gene sequence: CDR1 LNHDA, CDR2 SQIVND (reference sequence). CDR3 residues: CASSIGTGTYQETQYF. Written as DNA, the CDR3 is TGTGCCAGTAGTATCGGGACAGGAACGTACCAAGAGACCCAGTACTTC.